These 28 T cell receptor beta chains share one sample of origin, sequenced in a study of blood T cell repertoires in COVID-19. Generated by immunoSEQ multiplex PCR, the TCRdb table keeps only in-frame clones and is missing some. Of more than 70,000 clones detected, 65% to 85% appear once; the ten largest clones hold around 5%. Input material: peripheral blood. The receptors come from a woman of 80 years or more with active or convalescent COVID-19.

The chain employs TRBV5-1 and TRBJ2-3, with a weak D call TRBD2 (6 bases). The CDR3 loop spans 15 amino acids. V shed 4 bases and J shed 0 bases, with 12 bases lying between them. Germline assignment: CDR1 SGHRS and CDR2 YFSETQ. The CDR3 region has the DNA TGCGCCAGCAGCCCCTGGGGAGGTAGCACAGATACGCAGTATTTT. This translates into CASSPWGGSTDTQYF.

V and J are TRBV4-1 and TRBJ2-1; 8 bases are a match to TRBD1. The J segment lost 7 bases and the V segment lost 4 bases, leaving 12 bases of the junction unmatched. The germline V gene encodes CDR1 MGHRA and CDR2 YSYEKL. CDR3 length: 16 residues. CDR3 amino acids: CASSRGKDRALNEQFF. CDR3 nucleotides: TGCGCCAGCAGCCGGGGGAAGGACAGGGCATTGAATGAGCAGTTCTTC.

This chain uses TRBV10-3 with TRBJ1-2; 9 bases match TRBD1. Germline trimming cut 7 bases from V and 7 bases from J; bases unmatched to any gene: 7. In germline, CDR1 is ENHRY, CDR2 SYGVKD. The length of the CDR3 is 13 residues. CDR3 loop: CAITRQGDGGYTF. CDR3 DNA: TGTGCCATCACCCGACAGGGGGATGGTGGCTACACCTTC.

This clone has a handful of counts. V usage is TRBV29-1 and J usage is TRBJ2-7; TRBD2 might be the D (5 bases). Germline values: CDR1 SQVTM, CDR2 ANQGSEA. CDR3 length: 13 residues. Trimming removed 5 bases at V and 0 bases at J, with 11 bases between. The CDR3 reads CSVRRESSYEQYF. The DNA of the CDR3 is TGCAGCGTTCGAAGGGAGTCCTCCTACGAGCAGTACTTC.

This clone was observed a handful of times. CDR3 sequence reads: CASSQRGAGSYEQYF. For the CDR3, the DNA is TGTGCCAGCAGCCAACGGGGTGCGGGCTCCTACGAGCAGTACTTC. The chain has TRBV3-1 (or the pseudogene TRBV3-2) and TRBJ2-7, with D possibly matching TRBD2 (5 bases). The CDR3 has 15 amino acids. Trimming shortened V by 2 bases and J by 0 bases, and 11 bases separated the two germline ends. Germline V gene data show CDR1 as LGHDT and CDR2 as YNNKEL (reference sequence).

The chain carries TRBV19 and TRBJ2-5; no clear D gene. Germline assignment: CDR1 LNHDA and CDR2 SQIVND (reference sequence). The CDR3 length is 17 residues. V was clipped by 3 bases and J by 1 base, with 18 bases between them. CDR3 in DNA: TGTGCCAGTAGTATCTTTGGTATACCACGGTTCCAAGAGACCCAGTACTTC. Translated: CASSIFGIPRFQETQYF.

The rearrangement uses TRBV6-2 or TRBV6-3 and TRBJ2-1; 14 bases map to TRBD2. The germline V gene encodes CDR1 MNHEY and CDR2 SVGEGT. V shed 6 bases and J 6 bases; nucleotides not matched to a gene: 7. The CDR3 has 16 residues. CDR3 nucleotides: TGTGCCAGCAGCCCCAGACTAGCGGGGGGGGGCAATGAGCAGTTCTTC. This sequence encodes CASSPRLAGGGNEQFF.

V usage is TRBV30 and J usage is TRBJ2-5; 9 bases are shared with TRBD1. The CDR3 loop spans 14 amino acids. J was trimmed by 4 bases and V by 4 bases; bases with no gene match: 7. The V gene's germline CDR1 is GTSNPN and CDR2 SVGIG (reference sequence). DNA for the CDR3: TGTGCCTGGACGCCACAGGGGGCGCGAGAGACCCAGTACTTC. Translated: CAWTPQGARETQYF.

J is TRBJ2-7 and V is TRBV2; D gene unclear. V lost 6 bases, J lost 1 base, and 13 bases lay in between. Per germline, CDR1 SNHLY and CDR2 FYNNEI. The CDR3 has 14 amino acids. In DNA, the CDR3 is TGTGCCAGCAGCGGTACTAATCTTTCCTACGAGCAGTACTTC. Translation: CASSGTNLSYEQYF.

This clone was observed once. The chain combines TRBV28 with TRBJ1-1; TRBD1 aligns across 9 bases. This CDR3 has 17 residues. Trimming removed 6 bases from V and 4 bases from J; junction bases left unmatched: 15. Looked up from germline, CDR1 is MDHEN and CDR2 is SYDVKM. The CDR3 nucleotides read TGTGCCAGCAGGAATCTCCCCGGGGGACAGGGTTCCACTGAAGCTTTCTTT. It codes for CASRNLPGGQGSTEAFF.

V gene TRBV28 combines with J gene TRBJ2-6; 8 nucleotides match TRBD2. The V and J ends lost 4 bases and 0 bases, in that order; junction bases with no gene match: 2. This CDR3 has 16 amino acids. In germline, CDR1 is MDHEN, CDR2 SYDVKM. The CDR3 coding sequence is TGTGCCAGCAGTTCGGGAGGGGGCTCTGGGGCCAACGTCCTGACTTTC. Translating it yields CASSSGGGSGANVLTF.

Only one count was recorded for this clone. The CDR3 bases are TGTGCCAGCAGCTCACGAGGTGGGCAGTTCTTC. Protein sequence: CASSSRGGQFF. This chain uses TRBV14 with TRBJ2-1; no firm D call. This CDR3 region has 11 residues. Trimming took off 5 bases at V and 12 bases at J, with 11 bases between the two ends. Germline assignment: CDR1 SGHDN and CDR2 FVKESK.

The V call is TRBV7-9, the J call TRBJ2-3, with TRBD2 matching over 8 bases. This CDR3 has 14 amino acids. Looked up from germline, CDR1 is SEHNR and CDR2 is FQNEAQ (reference sequence). The ends lost 2 bases at V and 6 bases at J; junction bases unmatched: 4. This CDR3 is CASSLTGGRDTQYF. CDR3 bases: TGTGCCAGCAGCTTAACGGGGGGGCGGGATACGCAGTATTTT.

The rearrangement uses TRBV3-1 (or the pseudogene TRBV3-2) and TRBJ2-7; TRBD1 matches at 7 bases. CDR3 size: 14 residues. V lost 4 bases and J lost 3; bases outside the gene matches: 6. CDR1 LGHDT and CDR2 YNNKEL come from the germline V gene (reference sequence). The CDR3 reads CASSPWTGDYEQYF. CDR3 nucleotides: TGTGCCAGCAGCCCTTGGACAGGTGACTACGAGCAGTACTTC.

J is TRBJ1-5 and V is TRBV6-2 or TRBV6-3; perhaps TRBD1 as D (5 bases). This CDR3 is built from 18 residues. The germline V and J ends were trimmed by 2 bases and 0 bases, with 17 bases remaining between them. The germline V gene has CDR1 MNHEY and CDR2 SVGEGT. The CDR3 DNA follows: TGTGCCAGCAGTTACACCTGGCGGGGGATTAATAGCAATCAGCCCCAGCATTTT. The encoded protein is CASSYTWRGINSNQPQHF.

The chain combines TRBV27 with TRBJ2-1; TRBD2 agrees at 13 bases. The CDR3 covers 16 residues. Germline CDR1 is MNHEY and CDR2 is SMNVEV (reference sequence). Germline trimming cut 5 bases from V and 5 bases from J; bases unmatched to any gene: 6. The CDR3 protein is CASSKLAGGPNNEQFF. The CDR3 DNA reads TGTGCCAGCAGTAAACTAGCGGGGGGGCCTAACAATGAGCAGTTCTTC.

The chain couples TRBV4-3 to TRBJ2-2, with 7 bases identical to TRBD1. V was pared by 0 bases and J by 1 base, with 8 bases of the junction left unmatched. Germline CDR1 LGHNA, CDR2 YSLEER. The CDR3 is 18 residues long. CDR3 sequence: CASSQERRDRRNTGELFF. In DNA form, the CDR3 reads TGCGCCAGCAGCCAAGAGCGACGGGACAGACGGAACACCGGGGAGCTGTTTTTT.

This CDR3 reads CASSHFSGTDNEQFF. Written as DNA, the CDR3 is TGTGCCAGCAGCCATTTTAGCGGGACCGACAATGAGCAGTTCTTC. The V and J genes are TRBV4-2 and TRBJ2-1; 8 bases agree with TRBD2. J was trimmed by 5 bases and V by 3 bases; bases with no gene match: 6. Germline CDR1 and CDR2: LGHNA and YNFKEQ. CDR3 length: 15 residues.

Only a few counts were recorded for this clone. An end of the junction differs from the germline gene, which may be a read error. The gene calls are TRBV7-9 and TRBJ1-1; possibly TRBD1 for D (6 bases). Per the germline V gene, CDR1 is SEHNR and CDR2 is FQNEAQ (reference sequence). The CDR3 has 15 residues. In DNA form, the CDR3 reads TGCCTCGTTGTGCAGCTGGGACAACCCGTCACTGAAGCTTTCTTT. Residues: CLVVQLGQPVTEAFF.

This clone was counted between two and nine times. V and J are TRBV4-1 and TRBJ2-7; 8 bases are a match to TRBD2. Trimming removed 2 bases from V and 5 bases from J; junction bases left unmatched: 14. CDR3 length equals 17 residues. Germline loops: CDR1 MGHRA, CDR2 YSYEKL. DNA for the CDR3: TGCGCCAGCAGCCAACGACTTATAGCGGGGAGATACAACGAGCAGTACTTC. Its translation is CASSQRLIAGRYNEQYF.

This clone occurred once. The rearrangement joins TRBV7-3 to TRBJ1-4, with 7 bases that match TRBD1. This CDR3 is 18 amino acids long. With V trimmed by 3 bases and J by 11 bases, 21 bases remained unmatched. Germline V CDR1 and CDR2: SGHTA, FQGTGA. CDR3 sequence reads: CASSFVSLRGPFNGKLFF. The DNA for the CDR3 is TGTGCCAGCAGCTTCGTAAGTTTAAGGGGGCCATTTAATGGGAAACTGTTTTTT. The whole variable domain, filled in from reference TRBV7-3 and TRBJ1-4, reads GAGVSQTPSNKVTEKGKYVELRCDPISGHTALYWYRQSLGQGPEFLIYFQGTGAADDSGLPNDRFFAVRPEGSVSTLKIQRTERGDSAVYLCASSFVSLRGPFNGKLFFGSGTQLSVL.

This chain connects TRBV5-1 to TRBJ1-6; TRBD1 aligns across 7 bases. Losses at the gene ends were 4 bases for V and 0 bases for J; bases not matched to a gene: 7. Germline V gene sequence: CDR1 SGHRS, CDR2 YFSETQ. This CDR3 is built from 17 residues. The CDR3 region is CASSRGTASSYNSPLHF. In nucleotides, the CDR3 is TGCGCCAGCAGCAGAGGGACAGCCAGCTCCTATAATTCACCCCTCCACTTT.

The chain couples TRBV28 to TRBJ1-4; TRBD1 is a possible D gene (5 bases). The germline gives CDR1 MDHEN, CDR2 SYDVKM. The CDR3 sequence is 12 residues long. Trimming took off 7 bases at V and 8 bases at J, with 11 bases between the two ends. The CDR3 protein is CASTGVPEKLFF. The CDR3 region has the DNA TGTGCCAGCACGGGGGTACCCGAAAAACTGTTTTTT.

The chain has TRBV24-1 and TRBJ1-5; 7 bases match TRBD1. The CDR3 contains 14 residues. V dropped 7 bases and J dropped 1; count of bases not matched to a gene: 3. The V gene's germline CDR1 is KGHDR and CDR2 SFDVKD. The CDR3 here is CATRTGQSNQPQHF. DNA of the CDR3: TGTGCCACCAGGACGGGACAGAGCAATCAGCCCCAGCATTTT.

The chain is built from TRBV21-1 and TRBJ1-5; no check of the table's D call, TRBD1, against the DNA was made. TRBV21-1 is marked as a pseudogene. The CDR3 runs 16 residues. The CDR3 loop is CASSKADREGNQPQHF. The CDR3 bases are TGTGCCAGCAGCAAAGCGGACAGGGAAGGCAATCAGCCCCAGCATTTT.

This chain joins TRBV13 and TRBJ2-1; possibly TRBD2 for D (6 bases). CDR3 length: 14 residues. Germline-derived CDR1 and CDR2 are PRHDT and FYEKMQ (reference sequence). V lost 6 bases and J 3 bases, leaving 12 bases between the germline ends. The CDR3 here is CASSWRGGYNEQFF. CDR3 coding DNA: TGTGCCAGCAGTTGGAGGGGCGGCTACAATGAGCAGTTCTTC.

This rearrangement joins TRBV7-2 to TRBJ2-1; 7 bases are shared with TRBD2. The germline V gene has CDR1 SGHTA and CDR2 FQGNSA. CDR3 size: 14 residues. V lost 3 bases, J lost 7 bases, and 6 bases stayed unmatched. The CDR3 sequence: CASSFRDYSNEQFF. Written as DNA, the CDR3 is TGTGCCAGCAGCTTCCGGGACTATTCGAATGAGCAGTTCTTC. The entire variable domain, with the rest obtained from reference TRBV7-2 and TRBJ2-1, is as follows: GAGVSQSPSNKVTEKGKDVELRCDPISGHTALYWYRQSLGQGLEFLIYFQGNSAPDKSGLPSDRFSAERTGGSVSTLTIQRTQQEDSAVYLCASSFRDYSNEQFFGPGTRLTVL.

This clone was picked up a small number of times. The V call is TRBV4-3, the J call TRBJ1-5, with D tentatively TRBD1 (5 bases). V gave up 0 bases and J gave up 6 bases, with 6 bases separating them. The CDR3 is made up of 13 amino acids. From germline, CDR1 is LGHNA and CDR2 YSLEER. CDR3 nucleotide sequence: TGCGCCAGCAGCCAAGAGGGGGGTCAGCCCCAGCATTTT. Amino acids: CASSQEGGQPQHF.